The 27 T cell receptor beta chains reported below all come from one sample, sequenced in a study of cytomegalovirus exposure and HLA in healthy donors. The primer mix had 60 Vbeta and 13 Jbeta primers. Produced via immunoSEQ multiplex PCR; TCRdb's table is partial and in-frame only. The table lists about 89,000 clones, roughly three fifths of them singletons. Sequenced material: PBMCs. The source is a woman aged 25 to 39 in good health and CMV-seronegative.

The chain recombines TRBV7-9 with TRBJ2-3; TRBD2 aligns across 9 bases. The CDR3 totals 16 residues. CDR1 and CDR2 (germline): SEHNR, FQNEAQ (reference sequence). Unmatched junction bases numbered 4, after V lost 3 bases and J lost 0 bases. The CDR3 region is CASSLYLAGSTDTQYF. The CDR3 region has the DNA TGTGCCAGCAGCTTGTATCTAGCGGGGAGCACAGATACGCAGTATTTT.

CDR3 nucleotide sequence: TGTGCCAGCAGTAGAGAAGCAGGGGGCACAGATACGCAGTATTTT. Its protein is CASSREAGGTDTQYF. The chain is built from TRBV2 and TRBJ2-3, with a possible D match to TRBD1 (6 bases). The CDR3 runs to 15 residues. The V and J ends lost 5 bases and 1 base respectively, with 13 bases between them. Germline CDR1 SNHLY, CDR2 FYNNEI.

The chain carries TRBV19 and TRBJ1-1; TRBD1 matches at 7 bases. The CDR3 has 14 amino acids. V lost 8 bases, J lost 4 bases, and 10 bases stayed unmatched. From germline, CDR1 is LNHDA and CDR2 SQIVND (reference sequence). CDR3 sequence (DNA): TGTGCCAGTCTACAGGGGCCGCGATTCACTGAAGCTTTCTTT. It codes for CASLQGPRFTEAFF.

This clone appeared a single time. The chain is built from TRBV2 and TRBJ2-3; D not certain. Germline V CDR1 and CDR2: SNHLY, FYNNEI. CDR3 size: 13 residues. The V gene lost 7 bases and the J gene lost 0 bases, with 8 bases spanning the gap. CDR3 sequence (DNA): TGTGCCAGCACCACACCCAGCACAGATACGCAGTATTTT. It specifies CASTTPSTDTQYF.

The chain has TRBV7-2 and TRBJ1-5; D unclear. The CDR3 sequence is 13 residues long. V lost 1 base to trimming and J lost 7 bases, with 8 bases between them. Germline-derived CDR1 and CDR2 are SGHTA and FQGNSA. The CDR3 loop reads CASSLVVEQPQHF. The CDR3, as DNA: TGTGCCAGCAGCTTAGTTGTGGAGCAGCCCCAGCATTTT. The full variable domain, completed using reference TRBV7-2 and TRBJ1-5, is GAGVSQSPSNKVTEKGKDVELRCDPISGHTALYWYRQSLGQGLEFLIYFQGNSAPDKSGLPSDRFSAERTGGSVSTLTIQRTQQEDSAVYLCASSLVVEQPQHFGDGTRLSIL.

The rearrangement links TRBV7-2 to TRBJ1-2, with TRBD1 matching 7 bases. Per germline, CDR1 SGHTA and CDR2 FQGNSA. The junction had 5 bases not matched to a gene; V was cut back by 4 bases and J by 3 bases. The CDR3 consists of 14 residues. The CDR3 DNA reads TGTGCCAGCAGCTACCAAACAGGGGACTATGGCTACACCTTC. Translation: CASSYQTGDYGYTF.

The chain uses TRBV5-1 and TRBJ1-1, with a weak D call TRBD1 (5 bases). The V end lost 2 bases, the J end lost 3 bases, and 11 bases lay between the germline ends. The CDR3 runs to 14 residues. CDR1 and CDR2 from the germline V gene are SGHRS and YFSETQ. CDR3 coding DNA: TGCGCCAGCAGCTTCTTCGGGGGGGACACTGAAGCTTTCTTT. This gives the protein CASSFFGGDTEAFF. Full variable domain (remainder filled in from reference TRBV5-1 and TRBJ1-1): KAGVTQTPRYLIKTRGQQVTLSCSPISGHRSVSWYQQTPGQGLQFLFEYFSETQRNKGNFPGRFSGRQFSNSRSEMNVSTLELGDSALYLCASSFFGGDTEAFFGQGTRLTVV.

V is TRBV28 and J is TRBJ1-1, with D hard to call. The germline gives CDR1 MDHEN, CDR2 SYDVKM. This CDR3 comprises 14 residues. The CDR3: CAVSSVRLNTEAFF. CDR3 bases: TGTGCGGTGTCCTCTGTGAGGTTGAACACTGAAGCTTTCTTT.

This sequence joins TRBV30 and TRBJ2-7; 8 bases match TRBD1. CDR1 is GTSNPN and CDR2 is SVGIG in the germline V gene (reference sequence). This CDR3 region has 13 residues. After removal of 3 bases from V and 3 bases from J, the junction contained 4 bases not matched to a gene. CDR3 coding DNA: TGTGCCTGGAGGGCAGGGGGCAGCTACGAGCAGTACTTC. This encodes CAWRAGGSYEQYF.

This sequence joins TRBV5-4 and TRBJ2-5; D possibly corresponds to TRBD2 (6 bases). The CDR3 contains 13 residues. Per the germline V gene, CDR1 is SGHNT and CDR2 is YYREEE (reference sequence). V was clipped by 4 bases and J by 3 bases, with 10 bases between them. The CDR3 DNA follows: TGTGCCAGCAGCGGCGGGACGGAAGAGACCCAGTACTTC. Translating it yields CASSGGTEETQYF.

The V and J genes are TRBV11-2 and TRBJ1-1; 9 bases agree with TRBD1. CDR1 is SGHAT and CDR2 is FQNNGV in the germline V gene. V lost 3 bases and J lost 5; bases outside the gene matches: 7. The CDR3 consists of 15 residues. The CDR3 here is CASSFLTGGGTEAFF. The CDR3 DNA reads as TGTGCCAGCAGCTTTCTGACAGGGGGGGGAACTGAAGCTTTCTTT.

V and J are TRBV5-4 and TRBJ1-1; TRBD1 might be the D (6 bases). Trimming left V 2 bases short and J 5 bases short, with 7 bases between. The CDR3 has 12 amino acids. The V gene's germline CDR1 is SGHNT and CDR2 YYREEE (reference sequence). The CDR3 sequence: CASSFDRTEAFF. In DNA, the CDR3 is TGTGCCAGCAGCTTCGACAGGACTGAAGCTTTCTTT.

The chain couples TRBV27 to TRBJ2-7, with D uncertain. CDR1 is MNHEY, CDR2 SMNVEV, per germline (reference sequence). V was shortened by 4 bases and J by 3 bases, with 4 bases between the two germline ends. The CDR3 is made up of 11 amino acids. The CDR3 protein is CASSSVYEQYF. The CDR3 DNA sequence: TGTGCCAGCAGTTCGGTCTACGAGCAGTACTTC.

The V and J genes are TRBV19 and TRBJ1-1, with D perhaps TRBD1 (5 bases). Germline V gives CDR1 LNHDA, CDR2 SQIVND (reference sequence). This CDR3 comprises 13 residues. Trimming left V 3 bases short and J 8 bases short, with 13 bases between. CDR3 sequence: CASSIAGGVEAFF. CDR3 in DNA: TGTGCCAGTAGTATTGCGGGGGGGGTAGAAGCTTTCTTT.

This sequence joins TRBV28 and TRBJ2-5; TRBD1 agrees at 8 bases. V was clipped by 4 bases and J by 5 bases; unmatched bases: 6. CDR1 is MDHEN and CDR2 is SYDVKM in the germline V gene. This CDR3 is built from 14 residues. The CDR3 DNA sequence: TGTGCCAGCAGTTCCCCGGACAGGGATGAGACCCAGTACTTC. Amino acids: CASSSPDRDETQYF.

The chain employs TRBV25-1 and TRBJ1-1; D is ambiguous. Trimming cost V 2 bases and J 6 bases, with 10 bases left between them. The CDR3 loop spans 13 amino acids. CDR1 is MGHDK and CDR2 is SYGVNS in the germline V gene. CDR3 sequence reads: CASSEGGRPEAFF. The CDR3, as DNA: TGTGCCAGCAGTGAAGGAGGGAGGCCTGAAGCTTTCTTT.

This rearrangement joins TRBV20-1 to TRBJ1-1; the D gene is possibly TRBD1 (5 bases). Trimming took off 5 bases at V and 5 bases at J, with 9 bases between the two ends. Looked up from germline, CDR1 is DFQATT and CDR2 is SNEGSKA (reference sequence). This CDR3 region has 11 residues. The CDR3 region is CSAFRTTEAFF. The DNA of the CDR3 is TGCAGTGCTTTTCGGACAACTGAAGCTTTCTTT.

The V call is TRBV4-3, the J call TRBJ1-2; no reliable D call. Germline V gives CDR1 LGHNA, CDR2 YSLEER. V lost 1 base to trimming and J lost 5 bases, with 11 bases between them. This CDR3 region has 14 residues. CDR3 amino acids: CASSQGEGSYGYTF. In nucleotides, the CDR3 is TGCGCCAGCAGCCAAGGGGAGGGCAGTTATGGCTACACCTTC.

The chain links TRBV6-1 to TRBJ2-7; 9 nucleotides match TRBD2. Germline CDR1 is MNHNS and CDR2 is SASEGT. This CDR3 has 16 amino acids. V shed 2 bases and J 0 bases; nucleotides not matched to a gene: 5. The CDR3 sequence: CASSEWRTSVSYEQYF. The CDR3 bases are TGTGCCAGCAGTGAATGGAGGACTAGCGTCTCCTACGAGCAGTACTTC.

V and J are TRBV7-2 and TRBJ2-1; D unclear. The V gene lost 5 bases and the J gene lost 0 bases, with 11 bases spanning the gap. Germline CDR1 SGHTA, CDR2 FQGNSA. This CDR3 is built from 15 residues. CDR3 region: CASSPQYSSYNEQFF. The CDR3 bases are TGTGCCAGCAGCCCTCAGTACAGCTCCTACAATGAGCAGTTCTTC. Drawing the rest from reference TRBV7-2 and TRBJ2-1, the complete variable domain is GAGVSQSPSNKVTEKGKDVELRCDPISGHTALYWYRQSLGQGLEFLIYFQGNSAPDKSGLPSDRFSAERTGGSVSTLTIQRTQQEDSAVYLCASSPQYSSYNEQFFGPGTRLTVL.

The chain joins TRBV6-1 to TRBJ1-5; TRBD1 aligns across 7 bases. J gave up 0 bases and V 5 bases, and 4 bases lay outside the gene matches. Per germline, CDR1 MNHNS and CDR2 SASEGT. This CDR3 has 15 residues. The CDR3 nucleotides read TGTGCCAGCAGTTGGGACAGACCTAGCAATCAGCCCCAGCATTTT. Protein sequence: CASSWDRPSNQPQHF.

The CDR3 loop reads CAWSKGIEAFF. The CDR3 DNA sequence: TGTGCCTGGAGCAAGGGGATTGAAGCTTTCTTT. V usage is TRBV30 and J usage is TRBJ1-1; the D gene is possibly TRBD1 (5 bases). The CDR3 covers 11 residues. Trimming cost V 3 bases and J 7 bases, with 9 bases left between them. Germline V CDR1 and CDR2: GTSNPN, SVGIG (reference sequence).

The chain couples TRBV6-1 to TRBJ2-1; 10 nucleotides match TRBD2. This CDR3 is 16 amino acids long. The J segment lost 2 bases and the V segment lost 2 bases, leaving 3 bases of the junction unmatched. Germline CDR1 reads MNHNS; CDR2 reads SASEGT. The CDR3 sequence: CASSEMSGGAYNEQFF. The CDR3 coding sequence is TGTGCCAGCAGTGAAATGAGCGGGGGGGCCTACAATGAGCAGTTCTTC.

The chain is built from TRBV7-9 and TRBJ1-2, with a weak D call TRBD1 (5 bases). Germline CDR1 and CDR2: SEHNR and FQNEAQ (reference sequence). V gave up 6 bases and J gave up 2 bases, with 10 bases separating them. CDR3 size: 13 residues. CDR3 nucleotide sequence: TGTGCCAGCAGAAAGACAGAGAACTATGGCTACACCTTC. Translation gives CASRKTENYGYTF.

The chain links TRBV4-1 to TRBJ1-2; a possible D gene is TRBD1 (5 bases). Germline assignment: CDR1 MGHRA and CDR2 YSYEKL. The CDR3 length is 14 residues. V was trimmed by 0 bases and J by 4 bases, leaving 9 bases between them. CDR3 in amino acids: CASSQDRQIYGYTF. CDR3 sequence (DNA): TGCGCCAGCAGCCAAGACAGACAGATCTATGGCTACACCTTC.

This chain links TRBV7-2 with TRBJ2-7; perhaps TRBD2 as D (8 bases). The V and J ends lost 0 bases and 1 base respectively, with 16 bases between them. CDR1 and CDR2 from the germline V gene are SGHTA and FQGNSA. This CDR3 contains 17 residues. This CDR3 is CASSLAVSGTVSYEQYF. The CDR3 DNA reads as TGTGCCAGCAGCTTAGCGGTTAGCGGGACAGTTTCCTACGAGCAGTACTTC.

The chain has TRBV7-2 and TRBJ1-5; 7 bases are a match to TRBD1. After removal of 5 bases from V and 6 bases from J, the junction contained 4 bases not matched to a gene. Germline CDR1 SGHTA, CDR2 FQGNSA. The CDR3 totals 13 residues. The CDR3 DNA reads TGTGCCAGCAGCATGGGACAGACTCAGCCCCAGCATTTT. Protein product: CASSMGQTQPQHF.